Listed below are T cell receptor beta chains from one sample, sequenced in a study of Graves' ophthalmopathy and Graves' hyperthyroidism. TCRdb re-called the multiplex PCR reads with MiXCR, one entry per CDR3 protein. This table holds hundreds of thousands of distinct CDR3 sequences, about a fifth found once. The sequenced material came from peripheral blood. The receptors originated from a woman aged 18 to 35 with stable Graves' hyperthyroidism. Some clones in this sample may be carry-over from other donors' samples. The conserved cysteine and the conserved F or W are not part of the CDR3 here. For some rows the clone size is stated as once, few or many, or as a class when expanded; others skip it.

CDR3aa: ASAPGQLAIY; v_gene: TRBV12-3/TRBV12-4; len: 10; j_gene: TRBJ1-3; abundance: .
CDR3aa: ASSLVRKDSPLH; v_gene: TRBV11-2; len: 12; j_gene: TRBJ1-6; abundance: many
CDR3aa: SAAVLGQGTQY; v_gene: TRBV20-1; len: 11; j_gene: TRBJ2-5; abundance: many
CDR3aa: ASSQRYGELF; v_gene: TRBV24-1; len: 10; j_gene: TRBJ2-2; abundance: many
CDR3aa: ASSLWGETDTEAF; v_gene: TRBV28; len: 13; j_gene: TRBJ1-1; abundance: .
CDR3aa: ASSETRVQPQH; v_gene: TRBV12-3/TRBV12-4; len: 11; j_gene: TRBJ1-5; abundance: .
CDR3aa: ASSVSVTDTEAF; v_gene: TRBV2; len: 12; j_gene: TRBJ1-1; abundance: .
CDR3aa: AWTEGSPGEQY; v_gene: TRBV30; len: 11; j_gene: TRBJ2-7; abundance: many
CDR3aa: SASSGTGGGEQY; v_gene: TRBV20-1; len: 12; j_gene: TRBJ2-7; abundance: many
CDR3aa: ASSQNPTRLQETQY; v_gene: TRBV2; len: 14; j_gene: TRBJ2-5; abundance: .
CDR3aa: SAVGMGRGSDTEAF; v_gene: TRBV20-1; len: 14; j_gene: TRBJ1-1; abundance: .
CDR3aa: ASSPPRGGTEAF; v_gene: TRBV5-1; len: 12; j_gene: TRBJ1-1; abundance: many
CDR3aa: ASSYPGTGRPYEQY; v_gene: TRBV6-2/TRBV6-3; len: 14; j_gene: TRBJ2-7; abundance: .
CDR3aa: ASSNPGVRDGNTEAF; v_gene: TRBV6-2/TRBV6-3; len: 15; j_gene: TRBJ1-1; abundance: many
CDR3aa: ASSSGQGIVFETQY; v_gene: TRBV19; len: 14; j_gene: TRBJ2-5; abundance: many